Listed here is a single T cell receptor (beta chain). No antigen is known for it. These data are taken from a study of T-cell memory formation after mild COVID-19. TCRdb re-called the 5' RACE reads with MiXCR, one entry per CDR3 protein. The sample has approximately 290,000 distinct CDR3 sequences; roughly 15% are singletons. V lost 5 bases to trimming and J lost 9 bases; unmatched junction nucleotides: 4. The germline V gene encodes CDR1 ENHRY and CDR2 SYGVKD. CDR3 length equals 13 residues. The study's findings and limits: In pre-infection memory, a portion of responding clones appeared, which suggested that cross-reactive memory joined.

The TCR sequence derives from a man aged 18 to 30 who had mild COVID-19 (a few samples of this study predate the infection). Cell type and time point are not known. Material for sequencing was PBMCs or a T cell subset sorted from them (not recorded which). V usage is TRBV10-3 and J usage is TRBJ2-1, with TRBD1 identical over 10 bases. The CDR3 reads CAISRQGASEQFF. The CDR3 bases are TGTGCCATCAGTCGACAGGGGGCAAGTGAGCAGTTCTTC.